Listed here are 25 T cell receptor beta chains from one sample, sequenced in a study of CD4 T cells in relation to SARS-CoV-2 and coronaviruses. The unexposed donors gave CD4+ T cells in about 2010-2019, prior to COVID-19. Generated by immunoSEQ multiplex PCR, the TCRdb table keeps only in-frame clones and is missing some. The sample contains about 68,000 clones, about 92% of which appear only once. The sample taken for sequencing was naive CD4+ T cells from PBMCs. As for subset: naive CD4+ T cells isolated by negative enrichment. The receptors shown here come from a human donor in good health.

The V and J genes are TRBV18 and TRBJ1-3; D not certain. The CDR3 runs to 15 residues. V was cut by 3 bases and J by 0 bases, with 9 bases left in between. Germline CDR1 and CDR2: KGHSH and LQKENI. The CDR3 DNA is TGTGCCAGCTCACCGCAAGTGAGCTCTGGAAACACCATATATTTT. This gives the protein CASSPQVSSGNTIYF.

This chain links TRBV9 with TRBJ2-5, with TRBD2 matching 9 bases. This CDR3 is built from 18 residues. The V segment lost 0 bases and the J segment 5 bases; nucleotides outside the gene matches: 14. Germline CDR1 and CDR2: SGDLS and YYNGEE. The CDR3 loop is CASSVAERTSAQQETQYF. The CDR3, as DNA: TGTGCCAGCAGCGTAGCGGAAAGGACTAGCGCCCAGCAGGAGACCCAGTACTTC.

The V gene is TRBV7-9, the J gene TRBJ2-7; D unresolved. Trimming took 0 bases from V and 0 from J, leaving 9 bases between them. The CDR3 is 15 amino acids. Germline V CDR1 and CDR2: SEHNR, FQNEAQ (reference sequence). The CDR3 DNA is TGTGCCAGCAGCTTAGCCCCGGGCCTCTCCTACGAGCAGTACTTC. Protein: CASSLAPGLSYEQYF.

V usage is TRBV6-7 and J usage is TRBJ2-7; D uncertain. TRBV6-7 has ORF status, its function being uncertain. The CDR3 runs 11 residues. Trimming pared 7 bases from V and 4 bases from J, leaving 8 bases between. CDR3 nucleotides: TGTGCCAGCATCGATTTTTACGAGCAGTACTTC. It codes for CASIDFYEQYF.

A single count supports this clone. V and J are TRBV6-6 and TRBJ2-3; possibly TRBD1 or TRBD2 for D (5 bases each). The CDR3 sequence is 12 residues long. V lost 10 bases and J lost 4, with 12 bases in between. CDR1 is MNHNY and CDR2 is SVGAGI in the germline V gene (reference sequence). CDR3 sequence (DNA): TGTGCCACCGGGGCGCATTCAGATACGCAGTATTTT. Its protein is CATGAHSDTQYF.

The count of this clone is one. The J gene is TRBJ1-4, the V gene TRBV5-4; D is possibly TRBD1 (6 bases). The CDR3 loop spans 13 amino acids. Germline loops: CDR1 SGHNT, CDR2 YYREEE (reference sequence). Trimming left V 4 bases short and J 10 bases short, with 14 bases between. The CDR3 DNA reads TGTGCCAGCAGCGCCCCCAGGGGCAGAAAACTGTTTTTT. Encoded protein: CASSAPRGRKLFF. The variable domain in full, with the rest retrieved from reference TRBV5-4 and TRBJ1-4, is ETGVTQSPTHLIKTRGQQVTLRCSSQSGHNTVSWYQQALGQGPQFIFQYYREEENGRGNFPPRFSGLQFPNYSSELNVNALELDDSALYLCASSAPRGRKLFFGSGTQLSVL.

V usage is TRBV2 and J usage is TRBJ2-5; D unclear. Trimming left V 7 bases short and J 5 bases short, with 17 bases between. This CDR3 is 14 amino acids long. Germline values: CDR1 SNHLY, CDR2 FYNNEI. The CDR3 region has the DNA TGTGCCAGCATCGACCGTGGGTCCCGGGAGACCCAGTACTTC. Protein: CASIDRGSRETQYF.

V is TRBV15 and J is TRBJ1-2, with D unresolved. V gave up 1 base and J gave up 8 bases, with 14 bases separating them. Germline V lookup: CDR1 LNHNV, CDR2 YYDKDF (reference sequence). This CDR3 spans 14 amino acids. The CDR3 protein is CATSRGRGSVGYTF. The CDR3 nucleotides read TGTGCCACCAGCAGAGGGCGGGGTTCGGTCGGCTACACCTTC.

This clone was picked up one time. The chain couples TRBV5-1 to TRBJ2-2; D may correspond to TRBD1 or TRBD2 (6 bases each). V shed 1 base and J shed 0 bases, with 7 bases lying between them. CDR1 is SGHRS, CDR2 YFSETQ, per germline. The CDR3 is made up of 15 amino acids. The CDR3, as DNA: TGCGCCAGCAGCTTGCGGGGGCCGAACACCGGGGAGCTGTTTTTT. Protein: CASSLRGPNTGELFF.

V usage is TRBV12-3 or TRBV12-4 and J usage is TRBJ1-5; no reliable D call. V lost 2 bases and J 4 bases, leaving 6 bases between the germline ends. CDR3 length: 13 amino acids. CDR3 amino acids: CASSLIRNQPQHF. CDR3 sequence (DNA): TGTGCCAGCAGTTTAATCAGGAATCAGCCCCAGCATTTT.

This chain links TRBV9 with TRBJ2-2; TRBD2 matches 8 bases. CDR1 is SGDLS, CDR2 YYNGEE, per germline. This CDR3 is 16 amino acids long. V lost 0 bases, J lost 4 bases, and 5 bases stayed unmatched. DNA for the CDR3: TGTGCCAGCAGCGTAGCGGGACTAGGGCCCACCGGGGAGCTGTTTTTT. It encodes CASSVAGLGPTGELFF.

The chain has TRBV2 and TRBJ1-2, with D unresolved. Germline V gene data show CDR1 as SNHLY and CDR2 as FYNNEI. The CDR3 covers 13 residues. The ends were cut back, 4 bases at V and 8 bases at J, with 14 bases in the middle. CDR3 bases: TGTGCCAGCAGTGTTGAACGGTTAGTGGGCTACACCTTC. Encoded protein: CASSVERLVGYTF. Full variable domain (outside the CDR3, taken from reference TRBV2 and TRBJ1-2): EPEVTQTPSHQVTQMGQEVILRCVPISNHLYFYWYRQILGQKVEFLVSFYNNEISEKSEIFDDQFSVERPDGSNFTLKIRSTKLEDSAMYFCASSVERLVGYTFGSGTRLTVV.

The V and J genes are TRBV18 and TRBJ1-1; D gene unclear. Looked up from germline, CDR1 is KGHSH and CDR2 is LQKENI. The CDR3 extends over 12 amino acids. Trimming cost V 6 bases and J 2 bases, with 7 bases left between them. The CDR3 loop reads CASSGQNTEAFF. In DNA, the CDR3 is TGTGCCAGCTCGGGCCAAAACACTGAAGCTTTCTTT.

The V call is TRBV27, the J call TRBJ2-7, with D unresolved. V lost 6 bases and J 1 base, leaving 22 bases between the germline ends. Germline-derived CDR1 and CDR2 are MNHEY and SMNVEV (reference sequence). The CDR3 consists of 17 residues. As DNA, the CDR3 is TGTGCCAGCAGCAGAAGCCTCCGGACGGGCCAATCCTACGAGCAGTACTTC. Translation gives CASSRSLRTGQSYEQYF.

V is TRBV7-9 and J is TRBJ2-7, with D possibly called TRBD1 or TRBD2 (5 bases each). CDR1 and CDR2 from the germline V gene are SEHNR and FQNEAQ (reference sequence). Between the trimmed V and J ends, which lost 8 bases and 3 bases, there was a span of 17 bases. The CDR3 has 14 residues. The CDR3 loop reads CASLRDGKIYEQYF. CDR3 in DNA: TGTGCCAGCTTACGGGACGGGAAAATCTACGAGCAGTACTTC. The whole variable domain, filled in from reference TRBV7-9 and TRBJ2-7, reads DTGVSQNPRHKITKRGQNVTFRCDPISEHNRLYWYRQTLGQGPEFLTYFQNEAQLEKSRLLSDRFSAERPKGSFSTLEIQRTEQGDSAMYLCASLRDGKIYEQYFGPGTRLTVT.

V is TRBV6-4 and J is TRBJ2-7, with TRBD1 as a possible D gene (5 bases). Germline V gene data show CDR1 as MRHNA and CDR2 as SNTAGT. The length of the CDR3 is 17 residues. V dropped 0 bases and J dropped 3 bases, with 18 bases sitting between them. The CDR3 here is CASSDSNHDSHLYEQYF. The CDR3 region has the DNA TGTGCCAGCAGTGACTCGAACCACGACAGCCACCTCTACGAGCAGTACTTC.

The chain has TRBV25-1 and TRBJ2-5; 8 nucleotides align to TRBD1. The CDR3 length is 15 residues. Germline values: CDR1 MGHDK, CDR2 SYGVNS. After removal of 2 bases from V and 4 bases from J, the junction contained 6 bases not matched to a gene. The CDR3 bases are TGTGCCAGCAGTGAAGCAACAGGGGGAGGAGAGACCCAGTACTTC. Its translation is CASSEATGGGETQYF.

V usage is TRBV27 and J usage is TRBJ1-5; D is undetermined. Trimming stripped 6 bases from V and 0 bases from J, with 6 bases between. Per the germline V gene, CDR1 is MNHEY and CDR2 is SMNVEV (reference sequence). This CDR3 is built from 13 residues. In nucleotides, the CDR3 is TGTGCCAGCAGCAAAATTAGCAATCAGCCCCAGCATTTT. Translation gives CASSKISNQPQHF.

This clone was observed a few times. The chain uses TRBV20-1 and TRBJ2-7; TRBD1 might be the D (5 bases). The V end lost 6 bases, the J end lost 3 bases, and 9 bases lay between the germline ends. Germline V CDR1 and CDR2: DFQATT, SNEGSKA (reference sequence). The CDR3 has 11 amino acids. CDR3 loop: CSAGDYYEQYF. CDR3 sequence (DNA): TGCAGTGCAGGGGATTACTACGAGCAGTACTTC.

This chain links TRBV29-1 with TRBJ2-1, with TRBD1 matching 12 bases. There are 15 residues in the CDR3. The V and J ends lost 0 bases and 8 bases, in that order; junction bases with no gene match: 5. Germline CDR1 is SQVTM and CDR2 is ANQGSEA. This CDR3 is CSVEDPGQGAYEQFF. The DNA of the CDR3 is TGCAGCGTTGAAGATCCGGGACAGGGGGCATATGAGCAGTTCTTC.

V gene TRBV6-2 or TRBV6-3 combines with J gene TRBJ2-7; D gene uncertain. Trimming stripped 2 bases from V and 3 bases from J, with 5 bases between. The CDR3 has 12 residues. Germline V gene sequence: CDR1 MNHEY, CDR2 SVGEGT. CDR3 sequence: CASSYASYEQYF. The CDR3 bases are TGTGCCAGCAGTTACGCCAGCTACGAGCAGTACTTC.

The chain combines TRBV29-1 with TRBJ2-7; 10 bases fit TRBD2. CDR1 and CDR2 from the germline V gene are SQVTM and ANQGSEA. The CDR3 loop spans 14 amino acids. V trimming: 6 bases; J trimming: 4 bases; junction bases outside the gene matches: 9. The CDR3 nucleotides read TGCAGCGTACTACCGGGACTAGCGCCTTACGAGCAGTACTTC. Its translation is CSVLPGLAPYEQYF.

The chain joins TRBV15 to TRBJ1-4, with D possibly matching TRBD1 (5 bases). V lost 6 bases, J lost 3 bases, and 17 bases lay in between. The CDR3 totals 16 residues. From germline, CDR1 is LNHNV and CDR2 YYDKDF (reference sequence). In DNA form, the CDR3 reads TGTGCCACCAGTCTACTCTCAGGGCACCCTAATGAAAAACTGTTTTTT. This gives the protein CATSLLSGHPNEKLFF.

In its sample, this clone was seen once. This sequence joins TRBV6-2 or TRBV6-3 and TRBJ2-7; 14 bases map to TRBD2. Losses at the gene ends were 6 bases for V and 3 bases for J; bases not matched to a gene: 4. CDR3 size: 15 residues. Germline V gene lookup returns CDR1 MNHEY and CDR2 SVGEGT. The CDR3, as DNA: TGTGCCAGCAGCCGGACTAGCGGGGGGTTCTACGAGCAGTACTTC. Amino acids: CASSRTSGGFYEQYF.

The chain combines TRBV5-8 with TRBJ2-1, with a tentative D call TRBD1 (6 bases). Germline-derived CDR1 and CDR2 are SGHTS and YDEGEE. The CDR3 extends over 15 amino acids. V gave up 4 bases and J gave up 2 bases, with 13 bases separating them. The CDR3 DNA reads as TGTGCCAGCAGCCACCCCAGGGGTACCTACAATGAGCAGTTCTTC. Its protein is CASSHPRGTYNEQFF.